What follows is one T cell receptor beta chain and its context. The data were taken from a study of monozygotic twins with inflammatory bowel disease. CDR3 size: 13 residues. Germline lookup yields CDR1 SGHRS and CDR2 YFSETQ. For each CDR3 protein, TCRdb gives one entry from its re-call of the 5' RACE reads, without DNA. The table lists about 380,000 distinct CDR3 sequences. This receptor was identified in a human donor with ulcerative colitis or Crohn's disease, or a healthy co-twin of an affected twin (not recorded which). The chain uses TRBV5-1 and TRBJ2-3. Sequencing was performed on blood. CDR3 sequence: CASSGQSTDTQYF.